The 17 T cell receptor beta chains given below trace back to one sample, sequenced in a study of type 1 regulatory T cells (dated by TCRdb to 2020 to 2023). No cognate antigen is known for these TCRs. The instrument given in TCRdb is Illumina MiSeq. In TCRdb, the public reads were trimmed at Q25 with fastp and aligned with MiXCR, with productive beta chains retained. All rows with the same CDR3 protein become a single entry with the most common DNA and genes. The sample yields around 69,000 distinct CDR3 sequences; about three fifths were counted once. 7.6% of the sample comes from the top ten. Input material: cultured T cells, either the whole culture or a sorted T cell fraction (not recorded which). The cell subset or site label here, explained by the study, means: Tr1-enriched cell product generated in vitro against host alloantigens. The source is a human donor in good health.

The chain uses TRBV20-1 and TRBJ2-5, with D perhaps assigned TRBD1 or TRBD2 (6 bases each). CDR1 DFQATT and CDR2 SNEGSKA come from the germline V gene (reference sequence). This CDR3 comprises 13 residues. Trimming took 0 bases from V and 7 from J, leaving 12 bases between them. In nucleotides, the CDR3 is TGCAGTGCTAGAGACGGGGGCGTCGGGACCCAGTACTTC. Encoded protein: CSARDGGVGTQYF.

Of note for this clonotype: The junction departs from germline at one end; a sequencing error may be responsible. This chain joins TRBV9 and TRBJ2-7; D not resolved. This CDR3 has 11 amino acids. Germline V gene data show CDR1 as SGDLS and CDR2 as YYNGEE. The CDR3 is CTSSVGDEQYF. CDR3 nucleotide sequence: TGTACCAGCAGCGTAGGAGACGAGCAGTACTTC.

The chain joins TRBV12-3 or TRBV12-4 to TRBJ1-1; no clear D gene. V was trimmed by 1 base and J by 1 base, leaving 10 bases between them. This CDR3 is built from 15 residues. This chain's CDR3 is CASSLGFLSNTEAFF. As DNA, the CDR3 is TGTGCCAGCAGTTTAGGGTTCTTGTCGAACACTGAAGCTTTCTTT.

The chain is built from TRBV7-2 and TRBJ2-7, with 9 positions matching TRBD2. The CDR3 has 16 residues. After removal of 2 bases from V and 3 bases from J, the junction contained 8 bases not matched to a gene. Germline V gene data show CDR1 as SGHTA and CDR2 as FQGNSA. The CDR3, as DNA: TGTGCCAGCAGCTTAAGTCAAGCGGGAGGCAGCTACGAGCAGTACTTC. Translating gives CASSLSQAGGSYEQYF. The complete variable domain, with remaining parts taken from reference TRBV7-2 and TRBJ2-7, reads GAGVSQSPSNKVTEKGKDVELRCDPISGHTALYWYRQSLGQGLEFLIYFQGNSAPDKSGLPSDRFSAERTGGSVSTLTIQRTQQEDSAVYLCASSLSQAGGSYEQYFGPGTRLTVT.

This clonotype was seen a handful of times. The DNA of the CDR3 is TGTGCCACCAGTGATTCGGTAGCGGGAGTAGAGCAGTTCTTC. This gives the protein CATSDSVAGVEQFF. The chain employs TRBV24-1 and TRBJ2-1; TRBD2 matches at 9 bases. Trimming cost V 2 bases and J 10 bases; bases outside gene matches: 5. Germline CDR1 and CDR2: KGHDR and SFDVKD. This CDR3 region has 14 residues.

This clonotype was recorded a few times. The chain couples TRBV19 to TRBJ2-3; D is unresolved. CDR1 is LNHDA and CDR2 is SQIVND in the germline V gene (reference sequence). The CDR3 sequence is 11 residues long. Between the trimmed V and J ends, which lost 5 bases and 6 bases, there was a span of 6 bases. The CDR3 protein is CASSVTDTQYF. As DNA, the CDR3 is TGTGCCAGTAGTGTAACGGATACGCAGTATTTT.

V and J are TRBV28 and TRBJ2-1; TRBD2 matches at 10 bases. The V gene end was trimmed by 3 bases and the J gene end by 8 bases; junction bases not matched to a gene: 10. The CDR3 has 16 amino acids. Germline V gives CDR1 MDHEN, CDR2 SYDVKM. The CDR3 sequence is CASSFSPAGGLYEQFF. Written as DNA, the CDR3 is TGTGCCAGCAGTTTTTCCCCAGCGGGAGGGCTGTATGAGCAGTTCTTC.

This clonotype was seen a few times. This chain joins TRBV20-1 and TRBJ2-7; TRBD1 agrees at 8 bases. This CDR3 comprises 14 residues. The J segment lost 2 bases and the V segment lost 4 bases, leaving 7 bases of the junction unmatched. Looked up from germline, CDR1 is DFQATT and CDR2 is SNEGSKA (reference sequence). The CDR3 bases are TGCAGTGCTACCGGACAGGGCTTTCCCTACGAGCAGTACTTC. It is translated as CSATGQGFPYEQYF.

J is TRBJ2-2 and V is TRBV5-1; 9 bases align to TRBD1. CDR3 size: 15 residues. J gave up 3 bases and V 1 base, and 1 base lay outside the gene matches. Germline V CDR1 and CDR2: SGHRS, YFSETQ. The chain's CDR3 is CASSLRTGDTGELFF. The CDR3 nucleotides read TGCGCCAGCAGCTTGAGGACAGGGGACACCGGGGAGCTGTTTTTT. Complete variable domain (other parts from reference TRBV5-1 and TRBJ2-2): KAGVTQTPRYLIKTRGQQVTLSCSPISGHRSVSWYQQTPGQGLQFLFEYFSETQRNKGNFPGRFSGRQFSNSRSEMNVSTLELGDSALYLCASSLRTGDTGELFFGEGSRLTVL.

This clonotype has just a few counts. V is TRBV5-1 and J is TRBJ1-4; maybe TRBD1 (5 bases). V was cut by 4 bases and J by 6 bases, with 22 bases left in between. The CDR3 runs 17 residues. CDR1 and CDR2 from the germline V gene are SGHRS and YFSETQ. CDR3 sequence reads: CASSGSGAVSGYEKLFF. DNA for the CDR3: TGCGCCAGCAGCGGATCCGGGGCCGTGTCGGGGTATGAAAAACTGTTTTTT.

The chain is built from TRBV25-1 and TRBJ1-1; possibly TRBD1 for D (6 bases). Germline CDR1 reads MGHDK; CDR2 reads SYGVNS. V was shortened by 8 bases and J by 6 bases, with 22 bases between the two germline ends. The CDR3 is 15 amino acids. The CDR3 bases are TGTGCCAGCCAAACTCCGACAGGCCCCGGCGCTGAAGCTTTCTTT. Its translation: CASQTPTGPGAEAFF.

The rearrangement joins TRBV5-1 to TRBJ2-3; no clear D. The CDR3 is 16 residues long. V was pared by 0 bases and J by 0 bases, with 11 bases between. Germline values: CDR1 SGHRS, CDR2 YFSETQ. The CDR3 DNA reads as TGCGCCAGCAGCTTGGCCCGCGCAACTAGCACAGATACGCAGTATTTT. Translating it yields CASSLARATSTDTQYF.

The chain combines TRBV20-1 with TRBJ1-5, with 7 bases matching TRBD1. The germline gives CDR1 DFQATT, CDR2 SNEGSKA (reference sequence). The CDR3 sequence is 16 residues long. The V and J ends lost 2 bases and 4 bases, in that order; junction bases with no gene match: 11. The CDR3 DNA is TGCAGTGCTAGAAGAATAGGGACAGTGTCTAATCAGCCCCAGCATTTT. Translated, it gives CSARRIGTVSNQPQHF.

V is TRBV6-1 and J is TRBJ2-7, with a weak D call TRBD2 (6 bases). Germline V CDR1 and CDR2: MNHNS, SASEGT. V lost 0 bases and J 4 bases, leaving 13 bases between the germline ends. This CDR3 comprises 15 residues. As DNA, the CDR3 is TGTGCCAGCAGTGAAGCGGAACTAGCTTTGTACGAGCAGTACTTC. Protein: CASSEAELALYEQYF.

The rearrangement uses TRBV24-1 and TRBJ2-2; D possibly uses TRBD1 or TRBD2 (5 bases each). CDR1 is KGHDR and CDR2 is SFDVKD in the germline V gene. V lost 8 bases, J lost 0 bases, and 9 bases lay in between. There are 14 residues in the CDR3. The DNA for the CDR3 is TGTGCCACCAATCGGGACGCGAACACCGGGGAGCTGTTTTTT. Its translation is CATNRDANTGELFF.

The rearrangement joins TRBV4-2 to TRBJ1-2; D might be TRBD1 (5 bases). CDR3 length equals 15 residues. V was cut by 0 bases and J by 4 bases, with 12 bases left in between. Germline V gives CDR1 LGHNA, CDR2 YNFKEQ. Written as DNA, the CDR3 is TGTGCCAGCAGCCAAGAACTCGGAGACAGCTATGGCTACACCTTC. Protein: CASSQELGDSYGYTF.

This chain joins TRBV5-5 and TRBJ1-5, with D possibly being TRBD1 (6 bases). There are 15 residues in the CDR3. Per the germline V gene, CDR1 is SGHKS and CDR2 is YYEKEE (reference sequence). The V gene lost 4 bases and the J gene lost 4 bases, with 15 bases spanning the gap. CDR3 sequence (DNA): TGTGCCAGCAGCACCGCCGGGACAATAAATCAGCCCCAGCATTTT. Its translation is CASSTAGTINQPQHF.